The clone carrying this TCR beta chain was found once. The sample originates from a study of blood T cell repertoires in COVID-19. In the authors' methods: Reference gene primer amplification gave estimated nucleated cell counts. Produced via immunoSEQ multiplex PCR; TCRdb's table is partial and in-frame only. D and trimming come from the DNA, and the V and J calls and clone size come from that table. Of more than 45,000 clones in the sample, 80% to 85% are singletons; the top ten hold 9.6%. Looked up from germline, CDR1 is SGDLS and CDR2 is YYNGEE. The CDR3 loop spans 14 amino acids. V lost 4 bases and J lost 6, with 13 bases in between. Seattle researchers signed up patients amid active infection and tracked them longitudinally.

The chain combines TRBV9 with TRBJ2-2; possible D gene TRBD1, 5 bases. Specimen: peripheral blood. The source is a man aged 80 or over with COVID-19, enrolled during active disease. CDR3 in amino acids: CASSPRRGAGELFF. CDR3 nucleotide sequence: TGTGCCAGCAGCCCCCGTAGGGGTGCCGGGGAGCTGTTTTTT. Combining the CDR3 with reference TRBV9 and TRBJ2-2 gives the whole variable domain DSGVTQTPKHLITATGQRVTLRCSPRSGDLSVYWYQQSLDQGLQFLIQYYNGEERAKGNILERFSAQQFPDLHSELNLSSLELGDSALYFCASSPRRGAGELFFGEGSRLTVL.